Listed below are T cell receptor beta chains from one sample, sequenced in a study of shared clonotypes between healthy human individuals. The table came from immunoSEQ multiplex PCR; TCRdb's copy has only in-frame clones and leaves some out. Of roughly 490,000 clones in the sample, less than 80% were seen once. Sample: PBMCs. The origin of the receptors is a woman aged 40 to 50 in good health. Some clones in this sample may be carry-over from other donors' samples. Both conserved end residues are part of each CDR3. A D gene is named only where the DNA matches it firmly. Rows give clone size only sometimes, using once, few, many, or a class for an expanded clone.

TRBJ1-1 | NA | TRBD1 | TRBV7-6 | CASSLGRGSTEAFF | TGTGCCAGCAGCTTGGGCAGGGGGTCTACTGAAGCTTTCTTT
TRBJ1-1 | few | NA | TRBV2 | CASSYGGAEAFF | TGTGCCAGCAGTTACGGGGGCGCTGAAGCTTTCTTT
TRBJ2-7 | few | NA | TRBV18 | CASSPPYTGSSGDGQYF | TGTGCCAGCTCACCACCATACACCGGGTCTAGTGGGGACGGACAGTACTTC
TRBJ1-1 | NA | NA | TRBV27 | CASSLSMGLVGTEAFF | TGTGCCAGCAGTTTATCGATGGGGTTGGTGGGGACTGAAGCTTTCTTT
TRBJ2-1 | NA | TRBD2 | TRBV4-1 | CASSQVGSGRPLPFF | TGCGCCAGCAGCCAAGTGGGTAGCGGGAGGCCCCTCCCGTTCTTC
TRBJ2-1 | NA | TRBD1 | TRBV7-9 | CAGEGTGRSYNEQFF | TGTGCCGGGGAAGGGACAGGGAGGTCCTACAATGAGCAGTTCTTC
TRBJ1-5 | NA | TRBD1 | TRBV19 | CASRYTATGRNQPQHF | TGTGCCAGTAGATATACGGCGACAGGGCGCAATCAGCCCCAGCATTTT
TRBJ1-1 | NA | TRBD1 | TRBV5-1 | CASRVGEGANTEAFF | TGCGCCAGCAGAGTGGGGGAGGGGGCCAACACTGAAGCTTTCTTT
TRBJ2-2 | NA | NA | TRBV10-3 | CAITMDSRTGTGELFF | TGTGCCATCACTATGGACAGCCGAACGGGCACCGGGGAGCTGTTTTTT
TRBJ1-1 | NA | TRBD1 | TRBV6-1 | CASSDGDRIEAFF | TGTGCCAGCAGTGATGGGGACAGGATTGAAGCTTTCTTT
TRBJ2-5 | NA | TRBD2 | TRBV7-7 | CASSSSPSGEETQYF | TGTGCCAGCAGCAGCTCCCCTAGCGGTGAGGAGACCCAGTACTTC
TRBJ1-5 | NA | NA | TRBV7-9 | CASSLGHQGRPQHF | TGTGCCAGCAGCTTAGGGCACCAGGGTCGGCCCCAGCATTTT
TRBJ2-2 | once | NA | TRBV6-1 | CAYGTVSNTGELFF | TGTGCCTACGGGACCGTTTCGAACACCGGGGAGCTGTTTTTT
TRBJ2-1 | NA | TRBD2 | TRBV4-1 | CASSRGWGTRINEQFF | TGCGCCAGCAGCCGCGGATGGGGGACTAGAATCAATGAGCAGTTCTTC
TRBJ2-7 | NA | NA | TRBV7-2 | CASSRSVETALGEQYF | TGTGCCAGCAGCCGGAGCGTGGAGACAGCTCTGGGGGAGCAGTACTTC
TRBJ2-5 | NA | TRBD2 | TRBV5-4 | CASSSGLAGGGQETQYF | TGTGCCAGCAGCTCGGGACTAGCGGGAGGGGGCCAAGAGACCCAGTACTTC
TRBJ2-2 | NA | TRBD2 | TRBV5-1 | CASSFQAGAVGELFF | TGCGCCAGCAGCTTTCAAGCGGGAGCGGTCGGGGAGCTGTTTTTT
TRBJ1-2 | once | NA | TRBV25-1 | CASSEYSGYTF | TGTGCCAGCAGTGAATATTCTGGCTACACCTTC
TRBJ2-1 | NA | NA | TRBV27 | CASSTRDKYNEQFF | TGTGCCAGCAGTACCCGGGACAAGTACAATGAGCAGTTCTTC
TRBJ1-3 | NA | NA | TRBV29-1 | CSVADSISGNTIYF | TGCAGCGTAGCTGACAGTATCTCTGGAAACACCATATATTTT
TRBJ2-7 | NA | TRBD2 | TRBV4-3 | CASSQDRGSPSYEQYF | TGCGCCAGCAGCCAAGATCGCGGGAGCCCCTCCTACGAGCAGTACTTC
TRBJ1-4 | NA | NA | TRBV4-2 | CASSQDLNSWGGTNEKLFF | TGTGCCAGCAGCCAAGATCTTAATTCGTGGGGTGGGACTAATGAAAAACTGTTTTTT
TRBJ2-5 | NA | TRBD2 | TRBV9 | CASSPGGGYQETQYF | TGTGCCAGCAGTCCCGGGGGGGGTTACCAAGAGACCCAGTACTTC
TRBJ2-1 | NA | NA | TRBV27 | CASSEGLPYNEQFF | TGTGCCAGCAGTGAGGGACTGCCTTACAATGAGCAGTTCTTC
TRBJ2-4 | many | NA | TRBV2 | CASSDRWEGVIQYF | TGTGCCAGCAGTGATCGGTGGGAAGGGGTCATTCAGTACTTC
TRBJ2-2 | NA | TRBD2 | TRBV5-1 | CASSTSGTAGELFF | TGCGCCAGCAGCACTAGCGGGACGGCCGGGGAGCTGTTTTTT
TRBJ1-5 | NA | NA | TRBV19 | CASTRGDQPQHF | TGTGCCAGTACTAGGGGGGATCAGCCCCAGCATTTT
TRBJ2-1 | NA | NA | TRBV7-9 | CASSLDMYNEQFF | TGTGCCAGCAGCTTAGACATGTACAATGAGCAGTTCTTC
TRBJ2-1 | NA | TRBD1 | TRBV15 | CATSSSGTAQHEQFF | TGTGCCACCAGCAGTTCTGGGACAGCCCAGCATGAGCAGTTCTTC
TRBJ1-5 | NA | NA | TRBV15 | CATSRVTVGRNQPQHF | TGTGCCACCAGCAGGGTTACAGTGGGGAGAAATCAGCCCCAGCATTTT
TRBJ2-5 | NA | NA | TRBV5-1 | CASSFLGRLEQETQYF | TGCGCCAGCAGCTTTTTAGGTCGACTAGAACAAGAGACCCAGTACTTC
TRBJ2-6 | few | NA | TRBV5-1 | CASSLNPGSGANVLTF | TGCGCCAGCAGCTTGAATCCAGGGAGCGGGGCCAACGTCCTGACTTTC
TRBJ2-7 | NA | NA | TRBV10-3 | CAISVSSVGRRGYEQYF | TGTGCCATCAGTGTTAGTAGTGTGGGTCGTCGGGGCTACGAGCAGTACTTC
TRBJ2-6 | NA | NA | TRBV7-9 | CASSLTSGPGANVLTF | TGTGCCAGCAGCTTAACATCGGGGCCTGGGGCCAACGTCCTGACTTTC
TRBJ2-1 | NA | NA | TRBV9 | CASSAEGLAYNEQFF | TGTGCCAGCAGCGCCGAGGGACTGGCCTACAATGAGCAGTTCTTC
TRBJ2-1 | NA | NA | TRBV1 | CTSSRPRLAEEQFF | TGCACCAGCAGCCGACCCCGACTAGCGGAAGAGCAGTTCTTC
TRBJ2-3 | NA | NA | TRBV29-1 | CSGQPDTDTQYF | TGCAGCGGGCAGCCAGACACAGATACGCAGTATTTT
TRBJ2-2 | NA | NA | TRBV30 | CAWTKGYLNTGELFF | TGTGCCTGGACAAAGGGCTACTTAAACACCGGGGAGCTGTTTTTT
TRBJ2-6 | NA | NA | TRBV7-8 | CASSQSGSGANVLTF | TGTGCCAGCAGCCAATCAGGGTCTGGGGCCAACGTCCTGACTTTC
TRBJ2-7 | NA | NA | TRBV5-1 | CASSLVADYEQYF | TGCGCCAGCAGCTTGGTAGCGGATTACGAGCAGTACTTC
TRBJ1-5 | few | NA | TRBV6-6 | CASSDPGDSNQPQHF | TGTGCCAGCAGCGACCCGGGGGATAGCAATCAGCCCCAGCATTTT
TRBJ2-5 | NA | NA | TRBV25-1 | CASSAGKETQYF | TGTGCCAGCAGTGCCGGTAAAGAGACCCAGTACTTC
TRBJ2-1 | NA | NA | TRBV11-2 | CASSLGGYLPNNEQFF | TGTGCCAGCAGCTTAGGGGGCTATCTCCCTAACAATGAGCAGTTCTTC